Following are 23 T cell receptor beta chains from one sample sequenced in a study of early stage breast cancer tumors (dated by TCRdb to the late 2010s). Libraries were built with the immunoSEQ multiplex PCR assay. TCRdb limited this immuneACCESS table to in-frame rearrangements with V and J called. A share of clones is missing; checked studies link under half to unresolved V genes, and the rest is unexplained. The sample records several thousand clones, under 70% of which are singletons. The ten biggest clones cover approximately 25% of the sample. Sequenced sample: breast tumor tissue. The receptors were sampled from a person in their fifties with breast cancer.

Relative to its sample, this clone is large (0.1 to 1%). This chain uses TRBV2 with TRBJ1-1; possible D gene TRBD1, 5 bases. Germline CDR1 SNHLY, CDR2 FYNNEI. With 1 base removed from V and 3 bases from J, the gap between germline ends came to 6 bases. The CDR3 runs to 13 residues. This CDR3 is CASSEGGHTEAFF. DNA for the CDR3: TGTGCCAGCAGTGAAGGGGGCCACACTGAAGCTTTCTTT.

The V call is TRBV2, the J call TRBJ1-1; perhaps TRBD1 as D (6 bases). Trimming stripped 6 bases from V and 0 bases from J, with 17 bases between. This CDR3 is 16 amino acids long. Germline V gene sequence: CDR1 SNHLY, CDR2 FYNNEI. CDR3 residues: CASSPSTGLMNTEAFF. DNA of the CDR3: TGTGCCAGCAGCCCTTCGACAGGCTTGATGAACACTGAAGCTTTCTTT.

The V call is TRBV27, the J call TRBJ1-1, with D possibly being TRBD1 (5 bases). Trimming took 3 bases from V and 4 from J, leaving 12 bases between them. This CDR3 has 14 amino acids. Germline values: CDR1 MNHEY, CDR2 SMNVEV (reference sequence). CDR3 in DNA: TGTGCCAGCAGTTTTGGGCAGGGCGGCACTGAAGCTTTCTTT. Translating gives CASSFGQGGTEAFF.

The chain has TRBV9 and TRBJ2-1; 8 nucleotides line up with TRBD2. The CDR3 runs to 16 residues. The V gene end was trimmed by 2 bases and the J gene end by 8 bases; junction bases not matched to a gene: 12. Germline V gene data show CDR1 as SGDLS and CDR2 as YYNGEE. This CDR3 reads CASSVVGSLGGDEQFF. The CDR3 DNA reads as TGTGCCAGCAGCGTTGTTGGGTCCCTCGGGGGGGATGAGCAGTTCTTC.

The chain couples TRBV10-2 to TRBJ2-1, with D possibly called TRBD1 or TRBD2 (5 bases each). This CDR3 is built from 13 residues. From germline, CDR1 is WSHSY and CDR2 SAAADI. V lost 6 bases, J lost 7 bases, and 13 bases lay in between. The CDR3 spells CASRWLGDNEQFF. CDR3 DNA sequence: TGCGCCAGCAGATGGCTGGGGGATAATGAGCAGTTCTTC.

The chain is built from TRBV25-1 and TRBJ2-3; TRBD1 agrees at 9 bases. There are 15 residues in the CDR3. With V trimmed by 5 bases and J by 2 bases, 5 bases remained unmatched. Germline V gene sequence: CDR1 MGHDK, CDR2 SYGVNS. The CDR3 loop is CASSRDRDLTDTQYF. In DNA form, the CDR3 reads TGTGCCAGCAGTAGGGACAGGGATCTCACAGATACGCAGTATTTT.

The rearrangement uses TRBV7-2 and TRBJ2-2; D is possibly TRBD1 (6 bases). The CDR3 spans 15 residues. V was pared by 1 base and J by 3 bases, with 9 bases between. Germline V gives CDR1 SGHTA, CDR2 FQGNSA. CDR3 in amino acids: CASSLGTVDTGELFF. The CDR3 DNA sequence: TGTGCCAGCAGCTTAGGGACAGTTGACACCGGGGAGCTGTTTTTT.

The chain joins TRBV19 to TRBJ1-4, with a possible D match to TRBD1 (5 bases). Germline-derived CDR1 and CDR2 are LNHDA and SQIVND (reference sequence). Trimming took 6 bases from V and 2 from J, leaving 10 bases between them. The CDR3 extends over 14 amino acids. In DNA form, the CDR3 reads TGTGCCAGTAGGATGGGACGGACTAATGAAAAACTGTTTTTT. Its protein is CASRMGRTNEKLFF.

The genes are TRBV5-1 and TRBJ2-7, with a tentative D call TRBD1 (6 bases). Per the germline V gene, CDR1 is SGHRS and CDR2 is YFSETQ. The CDR3 has 15 amino acids. V gave up 4 bases and J gave up 5 bases, with 19 bases separating them. As DNA, the CDR3 is TGCGCCAGCAGCCGGATGACAGGCAAAGAAAACGAGCAGTACTTC. Amino acids: CASSRMTGKENEQYF.

The genes are TRBV12-2 and TRBJ2-3; the table's D call, TRBD1, has no DNA check behind it. TRBV12-2 is a known pseudogene. The CDR3 is made up of 18 amino acids. CDR3 bases: TGTGCAAGTCGCCCCCTTGGCCCTGACAGGGGAGTCAAAGATACGCAGTATTTT. This gives the protein CASRPLGPDRGVKDTQYF.

This chain links TRBV10-3 with TRBJ1-4; D uncertain. The CDR3 consists of 13 residues. CDR1 is ENHRY, CDR2 SYGVKD, per germline. V lost 9 bases to trimming and J lost 7 bases, with 15 bases between them. The CDR3 protein is CAISTEVGEKLFF. For the CDR3, the DNA is TGTGCCATAAGCACCGAGGTGGGTGAAAAACTGTTTTTT.

This chain connects TRBV6-5 to TRBJ2-7; D is perhaps TRBD1 (5 bases). V lost 6 bases, J lost 2 bases, and 11 bases lay in between. The CDR3 spans 13 residues. CDR1 MNHEY and CDR2 SVGAGI come from the germline V gene. CDR3 DNA sequence: TGTGCCAGCAGGGTCAGCAGGGCCTACGAGCAGTACTTC. Residues: CASRVSRAYEQYF.

The chain links TRBV18 to TRBJ2-2, with 10 bases aligning to TRBD1. The J segment lost 1 base and the V segment lost 3 bases, leaving 11 bases of the junction unmatched. The germline V gene encodes CDR1 KGHSH and CDR2 LQKENI. There are 19 residues in the CDR3. For the CDR3, the DNA is TGTGCCAGCTCACCGCGGGACAGGGGACTAATGGGGAACACCGGGGAGCTGTTTTTT. Translated: CASSPRDRGLMGNTGELFF.

The V gene is TRBV27, the J gene TRBJ1-5, with 8 bases lining up with TRBD1. The CDR3 length is 19 residues. Germline V gene sequence: CDR1 MNHEY, CDR2 SMNVEV (reference sequence). V shed 1 base and J 2 bases; nucleotides not matched to a gene: 13. The CDR3 region is CASSLLQTFDRGGNQPQHF. CDR3 bases: TGTGCCAGCAGTTTATTACAGACTTTTGACAGGGGAGGCAATCAGCCCCAGCATTTT.

The chain employs TRBV7-2 and TRBJ1-1; TRBD1 agrees at 9 bases. CDR1 is SGHTA and CDR2 is FQGNSA in the germline V gene. There are 16 residues in the CDR3. After removal of 5 bases from V and 1 base from J, the junction contained 8 bases not matched to a gene. The CDR3 sequence is CASSQRTGDWNTEAFF. The CDR3 coding sequence is TGTGCCAGCAGCCAACGGACAGGGGACTGGAACACTGAAGCTTTCTTT.

This clone was detected a few times. The rearrangement links TRBV14 to TRBJ2-7; D ambiguous. The CDR3 extends over 11 amino acids. Trimming removed 5 bases from V and 3 bases from J, with 5 bases in between. Germline loops: CDR1 SGHDN, CDR2 FVKESK. The CDR3 region is CASSGNYEQYF. As DNA, the CDR3 is TGTGCCAGCAGCGGAAACTACGAGCAGTACTTC.

This clone was seen just once. The rearrangement links TRBV10-3 to TRBJ2-4; maybe TRBD2 (5 bases). The germline V gene encodes CDR1 ENHRY and CDR2 SYGVKD. The germline V and J ends were trimmed by 2 bases and 0 bases, with 5 bases remaining between them. The CDR3 runs 14 residues. The CDR3 DNA reads as TGTGCCATCAGTGAGAGCGGAGCCAAAAACATTCAGTACTTC. Residues: CAISESGAKNIQYF.

The rearrangement joins TRBV10-1 to TRBJ2-3, with a possible D match to TRBD2 (5 bases). The length of the CDR3 is 15 residues. Germline assignment: CDR1 WNHNN and CDR2 SYGVQD (reference sequence). V lost 4 bases to trimming and J lost 2 bases, with 13 bases between them. CDR3 amino acids: CASSVGGQVTDTQYF. The CDR3, as DNA: TGCGCCAGCAGTGTTGGCGGGCAAGTCACAGATACGCAGTATTTT.

The chain combines TRBV19 with TRBJ2-1; 11 bases are a match to TRBD2. This CDR3 has 15 amino acids. V shed 6 bases, J shed 6 bases, and the junction held 7 bases outside the gene matches. Germline V gene data show CDR1 as LNHDA and CDR2 as SQIVND (reference sequence). The CDR3 protein is CASSHTSGSFNEQFF. CDR3 DNA: TGTGCCAGTAGCCATACTAGCGGGAGCTTCAATGAGCAGTTCTTC.

The chain combines TRBV18 with TRBJ2-1; the match to TRBD2 covers 16 bases. The germline V gene has CDR1 KGHSH and CDR2 LQKENI. The V segment lost 3 bases and the J segment 1 base; nucleotides outside the gene matches: 6. CDR3 length: 19 residues. The CDR3 reads CASSPSTGLAGGSYNEQFF. For the CDR3, the DNA is TGTGCCAGCTCACCCTCTACGGGACTAGCGGGAGGGTCCTACAATGAGCAGTTCTTC. Drawing the rest from reference TRBV18 and TRBJ2-1, the complete variable domain is NAGVMQNPRHLVRRRGQEARLRCSPMKGHSHVYWYRQLPEEGLKFMVYLQKENIIDESGMPKERFSAEFPKEGPSILRIQQVVRGDSAAYFCASSPSTGLAGGSYNEQFFGPGTRLTVL.

V and J are TRBV6-6 and TRBJ2-5; D perhaps matches TRBD1 (7 bases). V was cut by 2 bases and J by 2 bases, with 15 bases left in between. Germline values: CDR1 MNHNY, CDR2 SVGAGI (reference sequence). The CDR3 covers 16 residues. As DNA, the CDR3 is TGTGCCAGCAGTTACACAGGGGTAGGGGGGCAAGAGACCCAGTACTTC. Translated, it gives CASSYTGVGGQETQYF.

This chain links TRBV10-1 with TRBJ2-7, with 9 bases that match TRBD2. Germline V gene sequence: CDR1 WNHNN, CDR2 SYGVQD (reference sequence). This CDR3 contains 15 residues. V lost 6 bases and J lost 6; bases outside the gene matches: 12. The CDR3 nucleotides are TGCGCCAGCAGACTACGACTAGCGGATCGACGCGAGCAGTACTTC. Protein: CASRLRLADRREQYF.

The chain couples TRBV5-1 to TRBJ2-3, with TRBD2 matching 10 bases. The CDR3 covers 15 residues. Germline CDR1 reads SGHRS; CDR2 reads YFSETQ. The J segment lost 4 bases and the V segment lost 1 base, leaving 3 bases of the junction unmatched. The DNA for the CDR3 is TGCGCCAGCAGCTTGACTAGCGGGACGCCAGATACGCAGTATTTT. It specifies CASSLTSGTPDTQYF.